The clone carrying this T cell receptor (beta chain) occurred a few times. Its antigen is not identified. Each CDR3 protein is one row after TCRdb ran MiXCR on the 5' RACE reads. Among 570,000 or so distinct CDR3 sequences listed, just under 10% were seen once. Germline-derived CDR1 and CDR2 are DFQATT and SNEGSKA (reference sequence). The CDR3 is made up of 15 amino acids. V gave up 1 base and J gave up 2 bases; unmatched junction bases: 6. The data derive from a study of identical twins. All of the donors were Caucasians in good health. Study outcomes and limitations: Excess low generation probability was seen in twin-shared out-of-frame alpha sequences. Within beta out-of-frame sequences, the excess sharing observed between twins was weaker. It was cross-sectional statistical analysis, not following the same donors, that the conclusions relied on.

These data are also associated with another study on yellow fever vaccine responses in identical twins.

The chain carries TRBV20-1 and TRBJ2-3, with 7 bases fitting TRBD2. The specimen was PBMCs. This receptor was identified in a woman aged 18-29 years in good health. CDR3 nucleotide sequence: TGCAGTGCTAGAGTGATAGCGGGCTACACAGATACGCAGTATTTT. Protein product: CSARVIAGYTDTQYF.